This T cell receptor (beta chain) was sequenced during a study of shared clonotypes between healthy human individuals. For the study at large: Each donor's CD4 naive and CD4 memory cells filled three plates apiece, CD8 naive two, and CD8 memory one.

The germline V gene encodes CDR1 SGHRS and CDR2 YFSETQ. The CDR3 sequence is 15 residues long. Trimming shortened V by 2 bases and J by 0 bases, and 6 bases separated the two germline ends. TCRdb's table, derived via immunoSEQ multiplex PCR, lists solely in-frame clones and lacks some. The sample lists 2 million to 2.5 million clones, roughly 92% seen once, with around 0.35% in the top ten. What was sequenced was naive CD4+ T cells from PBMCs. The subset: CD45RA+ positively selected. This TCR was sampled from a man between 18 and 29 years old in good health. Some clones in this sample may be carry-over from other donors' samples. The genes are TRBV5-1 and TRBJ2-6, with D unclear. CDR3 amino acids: CASSFFSSGANVLTF. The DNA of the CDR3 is TGCGCCAGCAGCTTTTTCAGCTCTGGGGCCAACGTCCTGACTTTC.